The 2 T cell receptor beta chains reported below all come from one sample, sequenced in a study of radiotherapy plus CTLA-4 blockade in lung cancer. Clones were read by immunoSEQ multiplex PCR, and TCRdb kept only the in-frame ones, dropping some. Of about 100,000 clones listed, about 83% were seen once; the top ten hold more than 0.75%. Here the sequenced sample was peripheral blood, taken from a patient treated with radiotherapy plus ipilimumab. The receptors originated from a human donor with non-small cell lung cancer who had stable disease on radiotherapy plus ipilimumab.

This clone turned up a few times. The chain is built from TRBV28 and TRBJ2-1; D not resolved. Germline lookup yields CDR1 MDHEN and CDR2 SYDVKM. The CDR3 runs 13 residues. The V and J ends lost 2 bases and 10 bases respectively, with 12 bases between them. The CDR3 region is CASSLELPAEQFF. The CDR3 DNA reads as TGTGCCAGCAGTTTAGAGCTCCCCGCCGAGCAGTTCTTC. The full variable domain, with the rest looked up from reference TRBV28 and TRBJ2-1, is DVKVTQSSRYLVKRTGEKVFLECVQDMDHENMFWYRQDPGLGLRLIYFSYDVKMKEKGDIPEGYSVSREKKERFSLILESASTNQTSMYLCASSLELPAEQFFGPGTRLTVL.

V gene TRBV18 combines with J gene TRBJ1-5; 8 bases fit TRBD1. Germline V gene data show CDR1 as KGHSH and CDR2 as LQKENI. There are 14 residues in the CDR3. With V trimmed by 2 bases and J by 4 bases, 1 base remained unmatched. The CDR3 DNA sequence: TGTGCCAGCTCACCAGGACAGGGAAATCAGCCCCAGCATTTT. Translated, it gives CASSPGQGNQPQHF.